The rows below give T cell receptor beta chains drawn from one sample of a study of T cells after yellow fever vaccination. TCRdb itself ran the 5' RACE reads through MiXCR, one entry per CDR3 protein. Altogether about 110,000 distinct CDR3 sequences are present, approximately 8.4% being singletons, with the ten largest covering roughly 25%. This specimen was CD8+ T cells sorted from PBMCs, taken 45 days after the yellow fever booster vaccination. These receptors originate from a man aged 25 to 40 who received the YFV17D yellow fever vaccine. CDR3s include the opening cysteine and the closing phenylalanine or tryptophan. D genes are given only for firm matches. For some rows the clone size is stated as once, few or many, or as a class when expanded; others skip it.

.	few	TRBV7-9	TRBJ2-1	TGTGCCAGCAGCATAAGTAGTAGCTCCTACAATGAGCAGTTCTTC	CASSISSSSYNEQFF
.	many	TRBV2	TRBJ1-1	TGTGCCAGCAGTGAAGCGCCAACAGGCGTTGAAGCTTTCTTT	CASSEAPTGVEAFF
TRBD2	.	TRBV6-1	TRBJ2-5	TGTGCCAGCGGCTCCGCGGGAGACGGGAGCATCGACCACTTC	CASGSAGDGSIDHF
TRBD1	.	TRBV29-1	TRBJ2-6	TGCAGCGCAATGACAGGGCCTGGGGCCAACGTCCTGACTTTC	CSAMTGPGANVLTF
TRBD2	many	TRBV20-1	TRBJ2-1	TGCAGTGCTAGAGATTTGGCTAGCGGGATCTCCTACAATGAGCAGTTCTTC	CSARDLASGISYNEQFF
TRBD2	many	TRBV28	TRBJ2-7	TGTGCCAGCAGTTCTAATAGCGGGAGAGCCTACGAGCAGTACTTC	CASSSNSGRAYEQYF
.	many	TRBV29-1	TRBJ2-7	TGCAGCGTTGGTCTAGCGAGCTCCTACGAGCAGTACTTC	CSVGLASSYEQYF
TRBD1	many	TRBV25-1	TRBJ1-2	TGTGCCAGCACGACCGGGACAGGGGGTAGCTATGGCTACACCTTC	CASTTGTGGSYGYTF
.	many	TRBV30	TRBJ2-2	TGTGCCTGGAGTGAGCTTGCCGGGGAGCTGTTTTTT	CAWSELAGELFF
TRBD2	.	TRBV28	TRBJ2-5	TGTGCCAGCAGGCACGGACTAGCGGGAGCGGAGACCCAGTACTTC	CASRHGLAGAETQYF
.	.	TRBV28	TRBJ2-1	TGTGCCAGCAGTTATGAGCGGAGTTACAATGAGCAGTTCTTC	CASSYERSYNEQFF
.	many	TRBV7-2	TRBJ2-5	TGTGCCAGCAGCTTAGCGCCCGGCCCCCAAGAGACCCAGTACTTC	CASSLAPGPQETQYF
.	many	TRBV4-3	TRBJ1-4	TGCGCCAGCAGCCAAGATTCGACAGGCTCTGCAACTAATGAAAAACTGTTTTTT	CASSQDSTGSATNEKLFF